The source of this TCR beta chain is a study of blood T cell repertoires in COVID-19. Whole-study context: From the United States, Italy and Spain came samples of acute and convalescent COVID-19.

Cohorts were assigned according to the clinical history that participants reported. TCRdb's table, derived via immunoSEQ multiplex PCR, lists solely in-frame clones and lacks some. The sample contains 200,000 to 300,000 clones, around 90% of which appear only once. CDR1 and CDR2 from the germline V gene are SEHNR and FQNEAQ (reference sequence). V was shortened by 5 bases and J by 0 bases, with 14 bases between the two germline ends. This CDR3 contains 15 residues. The receptor was isolated from a woman in her twenties or thirties with acute COVID-19. J is TRBJ2-7 and V is TRBV7-9, with D perhaps TRBD1 (5 bases). Sequencing input: PBMCs or T cells enriched from blood (not recorded which). The CDR3 sequence: CASSQRQRSSYEQYF. As DNA, the CDR3 is TGTGCCAGCAGCCAGAGACAGCGAAGCTCCTACGAGCAGTACTTC.